Each of the 13 T cell receptor beta chains below was sequenced from the same sample in a study of T cells and Merkel cell carcinoma outcomes. Some clones are missing from TCRdb's copy, which holds only in-frame ones; the method was immunoSEQ multiplex PCR. The data show roughly 1,700 clones, about 94% seen once. Sequenced: tumor tissue from Merkel cell carcinoma. Receptor source: a human donor with Merkel cell carcinoma.

This chain links TRBV4-3 with TRBJ2-1; 10 bases line up with TRBD2. Germline CDR1 and CDR2: LGHNA and YSLEER. The trim removed 1 base at V and 0 bases at J, leaving 6 bases unmatched. The CDR3 has 18 amino acids. The CDR3 spells CASSQGTSGPSSYNEQFF. Here the CDR3 DNA reads TGCGCCAGCAGCCAAGGGACTAGCGGACCTAGCTCCTACAATGAGCAGTTCTTC.

The V call is TRBV19, the J call TRBJ1-1; 8 positions agree with TRBD1. The V gene end was trimmed by 4 bases and the J gene end by 5 bases; junction bases not matched to a gene: 6. The CDR3 is 14 residues long. Per the germline V gene, CDR1 is LNHDA and CDR2 is SQIVND (reference sequence). The chain's CDR3 is CASSTGTGGTEAFF. The CDR3 DNA is TGTGCCAGTAGTACTGGGACAGGTGGAACTGAAGCTTTCTTT.

This clone was detected only once. The chain links TRBV4-2 to TRBJ1-2, with a tentative D call TRBD1 (5 bases). The CDR3 extends over 15 amino acids. V lost 1 base, J lost 0 bases, and 9 bases lay in between. The germline V gene encodes CDR1 LGHNA and CDR2 YNFKEQ. Written as DNA, the CDR3 is TGTGCCAGCAGCCAAGGGGGCGGGACTAACTATGGCTACACCTTC. Its translation: CASSQGGGTNYGYTF.

The genes are TRBV7-8 and TRBJ2-5, with TRBD2 matching over 7 bases. This CDR3 has 14 amino acids. The V gene's germline CDR1 is SGHVS and CDR2 FQNEAQ. J was trimmed by 4 bases and V by 5 bases; bases with no gene match: 7. The CDR3 here is CASSARLAPETQYF. CDR3 bases: TGTGCCAGCAGCGCCCGACTAGCCCCAGAGACCCAGTACTTC.

The genes are TRBV11-2 and TRBJ2-2; D may be TRBD1 (6 bases). The CDR3 contains 15 residues. V was trimmed by 6 bases and J by 0 bases, leaving 11 bases between them. Germline V gives CDR1 SGHAT, CDR2 FQNNGV. CDR3 protein: CASRAGTTNTGELFF. In nucleotides, the CDR3 is TGTGCCAGCAGAGCCGGGACAACGAACACCGGGGAGCTGTTTTTT.

The rearrangement uses TRBV28 and TRBJ1-2, with unresolved D. The V end was cut by 2 bases, the J end by 4 bases, with 8 bases between. The germline V gene has CDR1 MDHEN and CDR2 SYDVKM. CDR3 size: 13 residues. In nucleotides, the CDR3 is TGTGCCAGCAGTTTACAGCGGGGCTATGGCTACACCTTC. This sequence encodes CASSLQRGYGYTF.

V is TRBV6-6 and J is TRBJ2-1; D is ambiguous. Germline values: CDR1 MNHNY, CDR2 SVGAGI (reference sequence). This CDR3 has 9 amino acids. Trimming left V 5 bases short and J 15 bases short, with 8 bases between. CDR3 loop: CASSRDPFF. CDR3 in DNA: TGTGCCAGCAGTCGCGATCCGTTCTTC.

The chain combines TRBV5-6 with TRBJ1-3, with D possibly matching TRBD1 (6 bases). The germline CDR1 and CDR2 sequences are SGHDT and YYEEEE. The V end was cut by 3 bases, the J end by 0 bases, with 7 bases between. The CDR3 has 14 residues. The CDR3 region is CASSSDSSGNTIYF. CDR3 in DNA: TGTGCCAGCAGCTCGGACAGCTCTGGAAACACCATATATTTT.

J is TRBJ2-7 and V is TRBV5-1; D is possibly TRBD1 (6 bases). Per the germline V gene, CDR1 is SGHRS and CDR2 is YFSETQ. Trimming stripped 3 bases from V and 6 bases from J, with 16 bases between. CDR3 length equals 14 residues. CDR3 DNA: TGCGCCAGCAGCTCCTTCCCCTGGGGGCGCGAGCAGTACTTC. Translated, it gives CASSSFPWGREQYF.

This sequence joins TRBV7-9 and TRBJ1-1, with unresolved D. Trimming stripped 5 bases from V and 0 bases from J, with 10 bases between. The germline V gene has CDR1 SEHNR and CDR2 FQNEAQ (reference sequence). The CDR3 length is 14 residues. In nucleotides, the CDR3 is TGTGCCAGCAGCAGAGTCCAATTGAACACTGAAGCTTTCTTT. Protein sequence: CASSRVQLNTEAFF.

The chain joins TRBV7-3 to TRBJ2-7; no clear D. The CDR3 extends over 11 amino acids. The V and J ends lost 4 bases and 7 bases respectively, with 8 bases between them. The germline V gene encodes CDR1 SGHTA and CDR2 FQGTGA. The CDR3 DNA reads TGTGCCAGCAGCTCTGGCGATGAGCAGTACTTC. It codes for CASSSGDEQYF.

This rearrangement joins TRBV29-1 to TRBJ1-1, with unresolved D. The CDR3 totals 10 residues. CDR1 and CDR2 from the germline V gene are SQVTM and ANQGSEA. Trimming took off 7 bases at V and 4 bases at J, with 7 bases between the two ends. The CDR3 bases are TGCAGCGGGTTGAGCACTGAAGCTTTCTTT. Encoded protein: CSGLSTEAFF.

The gene calls are TRBV2 and TRBJ2-3; 8 positions agree with TRBD2. With V trimmed by 2 bases and J by 3 bases, 1 base remained unmatched. CDR3 size: 14 residues. In germline, CDR1 is SNHLY, CDR2 FYNNEI. CDR3 sequence reads: CASSELAGTDTQYF. For the CDR3, the DNA is TGTGCCAGCAGTGAATTAGCGGGGACAGATACGCAGTATTTT.